This T cell receptor beta chain was recorded in a study of blood T cell repertoires in COVID-19. Study-wide context: Sites across the United States, Italy and Spain contributed samples from acute and convalescent COVID-19. From T cells, B-cell-depleted T cells, or PBMCs came the material, which was cDNA or gDNA.

Here immunoSEQ multiplex PCR was the method, and the copy in TCRdb shows in-frame clones only, minus some. Found here are about 220,000 clones, roughly 80% of them singletons; the top ten hold around 7.3%. The CDR3 contains 15 residues. The J segment lost 7 bases and the V segment lost 4 bases, leaving 5 bases of the junction unmatched. Germline loops: CDR1 KGHSH, CDR2 LQKENI. The TCR comes from a woman between 70 and 85 years old with acute or convalescent COVID-19. The sequenced sample consisted of peripheral blood. This chain connects TRBV18 to TRBJ1-6, with 9 bases lining up with TRBD1. CDR3 in amino acids: CASSLTGTGNSPLHF. In DNA, the CDR3 is TGTGCCAGCTCACTAACCGGGACAGGGAATTCACCCCTCCACTTT.